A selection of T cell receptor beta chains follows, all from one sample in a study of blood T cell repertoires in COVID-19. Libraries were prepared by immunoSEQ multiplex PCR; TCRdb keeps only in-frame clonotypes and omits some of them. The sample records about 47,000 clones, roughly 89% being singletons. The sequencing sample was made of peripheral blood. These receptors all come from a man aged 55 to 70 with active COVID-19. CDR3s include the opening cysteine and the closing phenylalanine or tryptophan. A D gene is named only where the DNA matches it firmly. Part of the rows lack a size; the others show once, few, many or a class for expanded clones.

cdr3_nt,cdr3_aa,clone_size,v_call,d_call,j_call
TGTGCCAGCAGCCAAGATATGGGTGAGGAGTTTTTT,CASSQDMGEEFF,.,TRBV3-1/TRBV3-2,.,TRBJ2-2
TGTGCCAGCAGCCAGGGATTCGAGGGAGGGGAGCTGTTTTTT,CASSQGFEGGELFF,few,TRBV4-2,.,TRBJ2-2
TGTGCCAGCAGCGTAGGACAGGATGCGAACACTGAAGCTTTCTTT,CASSVGQDANTEAFF,.,TRBV9,.,TRBJ1-1
TGTGCCAGCAGCTTCGGCGGGGCTGGATACGAGCAGTACTTC,CASSFGGAGYEQYF,.,TRBV5-4,.,TRBJ2-7
TGTGCCAGCAGCCTAAGAGGGACATCTGGAAACACCATATATTTT,CASSLRGTSGNTIYF,once,TRBV9,.,TRBJ1-3
TGTGCAAGTCGCATCTCGGGGACTAGCGGGAGGGCCCAAGGAAATGAGCAGTTCTTC,CASRISGTSGRAQGNEQFF,.,TRBV12-2,.,TRBJ2-1
TGTGCCAGCAGTTTCTCAGGGGGCGCGAGGGGCTACACCTTC,CASSFSGGARGYTF,.,TRBV28,TRBD1,TRBJ1-2
TGCGCCAGCAGCTTGGGGACTAGCGGGGCAGATACGCAGTATTTT,CASSLGTSGADTQYF,.,TRBV5-1,TRBD2,TRBJ2-3
TGTGCCAGCAGCCGCGGACAGGGATCTGATTATGGCTACACCTTC,CASSRGQGSDYGYTF,.,TRBV3-1/TRBV3-2,TRBD1,TRBJ1-2
TGCAGCGTGGTCTTTGGGGGAGGGCGTGCAGATACGCAGTATTTT,CSVVFGGGRADTQYF,.,TRBV29-1,TRBD2,TRBJ2-3
TGTGCCAGCAGCTTAATGTCGGGGGCTGGGGCCAACGTCCTGACTTTC,CASSLMSGAGANVLTF,.,TRBV7-3,.,TRBJ2-6
TGTGCCAGTAGTGGCCTAGCGGGGGCGAACACCGGGGAGCTGTTTTTT,CASSGLAGANTGELFF,.,TRBV19,TRBD2,TRBJ2-2
TGTGCCAGTAAAAAACTAGCGGGGGGTAACACCTACGAGCAGTACTTC,CASKKLAGGNTYEQYF,once,TRBV2,TRBD2,TRBJ2-7
TGCGCCAGCAGCTCAAGGGAGGGAGGGCCGTCGAATGAGCAGTTCTTC,CASSSREGGPSNEQFF,few,TRBV5-1,TRBD2,TRBJ2-1
TGTGCCAGCAGTGCGGGCTATGGCTACACCTTC,CASSAGYGYTF,.,TRBV2,.,TRBJ1-2
TGTGCCAGCAGTCCAAGCCAGGGGATGCACGAGCAGTACTTC,CASSPSQGMHEQYF,few,TRBV2,.,TRBJ2-7
TGTGCCAGCCGGGGATTTGACTACACCTTC,CASRGFDYTF,.,TRBV27,.,TRBJ1-2
TGCGCCAGCAGCTTCCTGACAGGACCACAAGAGACCCAGTACTTC,CASSFLTGPQETQYF,.,TRBV5-1,.,TRBJ2-5
TGTGCCAGCAGCTTAGCACTAGCGGCCGTGAGCGAGCAGTACTTC,CASSLALAAVSEQYF,.,TRBV7-2,TRBD2,TRBJ2-7
TGTGCCAGTAGCTTCCTAACTGGTGAAAAACTGTTTTTT,CASSFLTGEKLFF,.,TRBV19,.,TRBJ1-4
TGTGCCAGCAGCTTAGAGTTCGCAACGGGGAGCTCCTACGAGCAGTACTTC,CASSLEFATGSSYEQYF,.,TRBV7-2,.,TRBJ2-7
TGTGCCAGTAGTATAGGTCGGGGATCGTACACTGAAGCTTTCTTT,CASSIGRGSYTEAFF,.,TRBV19,.,TRBJ1-1
TGTGCCAGCAGTTCCCATGCAGGGGGGACAGGGGGGATCCTCTATGGCTACACCTTC,CASSSHAGGTGGILYGYTF,.,TRBV28,TRBD1,TRBJ1-2
TGTGCCAGTAGTATCAGCGGAGCTAACTATGGCTACACCTTC,CASSISGANYGYTF,.,TRBV19,.,TRBJ1-2
TGTGCCAGCAGCCAAGCTCTAACTAGCGGGCATCAAGAGACCCAGTACTTC,CASSQALTSGHQETQYF,.,TRBV4-2,TRBD2,TRBJ2-5
TGTGCCAGCAGCTTGGGGTCCACTGCTCGTGGTACGCAGTATTTT,CASSLGSTARGTQYF,.,TRBV5-8,.,TRBJ2-3
TGTGCCAGCAGCCCGGACAGGGGGTATCAAGAGACCCAGTACTTC,CASSPDRGYQETQYF,.,TRBV7-2,TRBD1,TRBJ2-5
TGTGCAAGTCGCCCCCAGCGGATGGCAAATCAGCCCCAGCATTTT,CASRPQRMANQPQHF,.,TRBV12-2,.,TRBJ1-5
TGCGCCAGCAGCTTGGGGACAGAGTTCTCCGAGCAGTACTTC,CASSLGTEFSEQYF,once,TRBV5-1,.,TRBJ2-7
TGCGCCAGCAGCACCGGACAGGGCCGGGAGACCCAGTACTTC,CASSTGQGRETQYF,.,TRBV5-1,TRBD1,TRBJ2-5
TGCGCCAGCAGCCCAACAGGTAGGGCGGATCAGCCCCAGCATTTT,CASSPTGRADQPQHF,.,TRBV4-3,.,TRBJ1-5
TGTGCCACTAGGCGGGAGGGACAGAGTTATGGCTACACCTTC,CATRREGQSYGYTF,.,TRBV7-9,TRBD1,TRBJ1-2
TGTGCCAGCAGCCGAAGCCCCAGGGGAAGCTATGGCTACACCTTC,CASSRSPRGSYGYTF,few,TRBV27,.,TRBJ1-2
TGCGCCAGCAGCGGGCGGGGGGGCGGCCGTTTTCCCTACGAGCAGTACTTC,CASSGRGGGRFPYEQYF,once,TRBV5-1,TRBD2,TRBJ2-7
TGTGCCAGCAGCCAACCGGGACAGGAGTATGGCTACACCTTC,CASSQPGQEYGYTF,.,TRBV3-1/TRBV3-2,TRBD1,TRBJ1-2
TGTGCCAGCAGCCTACAACTAGCGGGCAACAATGAGCAGTTCTTC,CASSLQLAGNNEQFF,.,TRBV11-2,TRBD2,TRBJ2-1
TGTGCCAGCAGCGTAGTAGTGAACAGGGGAAACACCGGGGAGCTGTTTTTT,CASSVVVNRGNTGELFF,once,TRBV9,TRBD1,TRBJ2-2
TGTGCCAGCAGCGTAGGTGTGCTAGCGGGGGGGCCGGAAGAGACCCAGTACTTC,CASSVGVLAGGPEETQYF,.,TRBV9,TRBD2,TRBJ2-5
TGTGCCAGCAGTTACAGTAAGGGAGGAAAACTGTTTTTT,CASSYSKGGKLFF,.,TRBV6-5,.,TRBJ1-4
TGCGCCAGCAGCCGGACAGGGGATTCGAACACTGAAGCTTTCTTT,CASSRTGDSNTEAFF,.,TRBV4-1,TRBD1,TRBJ1-1
TGTGCCAGCAGAGGGGTACTAGCCAAAAACATTCAGTACTTC,CASRGVLAKNIQYF,.,TRBV28,.,TRBJ2-4
TGTGCCACCAGTGATTTTGAACAGGCCCCAGATACGCAGTATTTT,CATSDFEQAPDTQYF,.,TRBV24-1,.,TRBJ2-3
TGCAGTGCTAGTCGGCGGGGGGACCGCACAGATACGCAGTATTTT,CSASRRGDRTDTQYF,.,TRBV20-1,TRBD2,TRBJ2-3
TGTGCCAGCAGCTTAGAGCGTGTTGGCGAGCAGTACTTC,CASSLERVGEQYF,.,TRBV13,.,TRBJ2-7
TGTGCCAGCAGCGTACTAGCGGACCAAGAGACCCAGTACTTC,CASSVLADQETQYF,.,TRBV9,TRBD2,TRBJ2-5
TGCGCCAGCGGCGAGCAGGGGACGGGGTCTAGTAATTCACCCCTCCACTTT,CASGEQGTGSSNSPLHF,.,TRBV5-1,.,TRBJ1-6
TGTGCCAGCAGGCTGACAGGGACTGAAGCTTTCTTT,CASRLTGTEAFF,.,TRBV6-5,TRBD1,TRBJ1-1
TGTGCCAGCGGGTACAGGGTTAATGAAAAACTGTTTTTT,CASGYRVNEKLFF,.,TRBV27,.,TRBJ1-4
TGTGCCAGCAAAAGGGGGCATTACCAAGAGACCCAGTACTTC,CASKRGHYQETQYF,.,TRBV28,TRBD1,TRBJ2-5
TGTGCCAGCAGCCCCACTGGGGGACAGTCTTACAATGAGCAGTTCTTC,CASSPTGGQSYNEQFF,.,TRBV4-2,TRBD1,TRBJ2-1
TGCGCCAGCAGCCAAGAACCTAGCGGGGGAGGTGAGCAGTTCTTC,CASSQEPSGGGEQFF,once,TRBV4-3,TRBD2,TRBJ2-1
TGTGCCAGCAGCTGGGGGGTAGTCACCGGGGAGCTGTTTTTT,CASSWGVVTGELFF,few,TRBV5-6,.,TRBJ2-2
TGTGCCAGCAGCGTAGGCTCCGCAGTTTTGAACACTGAAGCTTTCTTT,CASSVGSAVLNTEAFF,once,TRBV9,.,TRBJ1-1